This T cell receptor beta chain comes out of a study of tissue T cells after allogeneic stem cell transplantation. Regarding the study as a whole: Anatomically similar tissues had similar TCR repertoires within each patient. In patients and mice, blood and spleen missed much of tissue repertoire.

Regarding time point: mouse harvest day 14 after allogeneic transplant. Mouse grafts combined 10^7 T-cell-depleted bone marrow cells with 10^6 splenic CD5+ T cells. Generated by immunoSEQ multiplex PCR, the TCRdb table keeps only in-frame clones and is missing some. The data show about 7,700 clones, with around a third seen just once and roughly 6.4% held by the top ten. The trim removed 4 bases at V and 4 bases at J, leaving 4 bases unmatched. The CDR3 length is 14 residues. Germline V CDR1 and CDR2: KGHPV, FQNQEV (reference sequence). Of note for this clone: Its cognate antigen is unknown. Genes and germline come from the mouse. Coverage ceases 1 residue before the CDR3 finishes, and the germline J gene fills in the end.

J is TRBJ2-1 and V is TRBV26; 7 bases map to TRBD1. This TCR was sampled from a female BALB/c mouse given C57BL/6 T cells with graft-versus-host disease after an allogeneic hematopoietic cell transplant. Specimen: skin. CDR3 DNA (partial): TGTGCCAGCAGTCCCTGGGACAGATATGCTGAGCAGTTC. Its protein is CASSPWDRYAEQF. The entire CDR3 sequence reads CASSPWDRYAEQFF.